The subject of this entry is one T cell receptor (beta chain). This clonotype was counted many times. Its specific antigen is unknown. Qualities for individual bases were not recorded, and no much larger clone is one base off. The data are from a study of T cells after yellow fever vaccination (dated by TCRdb to between 2017 and 2020). A note on the overall study: The SMART-Seq v4 Ultra Low Input RNA kit was used to prepare libraries from fractions with low cell numbers. To follow T-cell clones before and after both primary and booster YFV17D yellow fever vaccination, bulk TCR alpha and beta repertoires underwent longitudinal sequencing. Two healthy male donors, one aged 18 to 30 and one aged 30 to 40 years, made up the cohort. Blood was drawn at multiple timepoints before and after primary and secondary immunization, with bulk PBMC replicates and cell subsets isolated.

Per the germline V gene (reference sequence), DFQATT is the CDR1 and SNEGSKA is the CDR2. Trimming costs V 8 bases and J 4 bases, and their ends lie 13 bases apart. From the cysteine up to the phenylalanine, the CDR3 has a length of 12 residues. Just the 36-base CDR3 DNA is kept, in frame starting at base 1. Synthesis of TCR cDNA relied on 5'RACE template switching, a step that introduced a universal primer site along with unique molecular identifiers. Priming of cDNA synthesis was performed from both the TCR alpha and TCR beta constant segments. Library amplification used two PCR steps, and the second PCR step added sample barcodes and sequencing adapters. Sequencing of libraries was performed on Illumina HiSeq 2500 (2x100 bp) or NovaSeq (2x150 bp). Per the original workflow: Demultiplexing of reads and collapsing into UMI consensus sequences were performed with MIGEC, and V(D)J alignment was carried out with MiXCR. Vaccine-responding clonotypes were defined with edgeR using replicate PBMC samples, requiring FDR below 0.01 and a log2 fold change above 5 up to day 15. Each bulk clonotype was labeled CD4 or CD8 based on which sequenced repertoire, CD4 or CD8, contained the clonotype at higher abundance. The raw public data were reprocessed by TCRdb itself: fastp quality trimming at Q25, MiXCR clonotype calling, in-frame beta chains only. Every entry covers one CDR3 protein and lists the most common genes and DNA from its rows. These V and J calls derive from TCRdb rather than the authors' analysis. Recorded for this sample are about 150,000 distinct CDR3 sequences; 6.6% of them occurred a single time. The ten largest clones represent under 0.8% of the sample.

Study-wide conclusions, independent of this receptor: Computational filtering was needed because FACS-sorted repertoires could contain abundant contaminating clonotypes from the bulk population. The study included only two donors, which limits how far the findings can be generalized. Most clones expanded after primary vaccination were re-detected after the booster (just under 97% of CD4 and roughly 85% of CD8), suggesting broad memory maintenance. A small fraction of clonotypes appeared in both the CD4 and CD8 compartments, likely as a result of convergent recombination. Compared with the primary T-cell response, the secondary T-cell response was weaker but faster, peaking on day 5 rather than day 15.

Interpreted using the paper, the treatment or condition label stands for: live attenuated yellow fever vaccine strain. A standard Ficoll-Paque protocol was used to isolate PBMCs from peripheral blood. CD4 and CD8 T-cell fractions were isolated with Dynabeads CD4 and CD8 positive selection kits. TriZol was used to extract RNA from bulk PBMCs, from CD4 and CD8 fractions, and from dextramer-positive and dextramer-negative fractions. The TCR was taken from a man younger than 45 who received the YFV17D yellow fever vaccine. The source was CD4+ T cells sorted from PBMCs, collected 10 days after the yellow fever booster vaccination. The chain couples TRBV20-1 to TRBJ2-3; the D segment could be TRBD2, given 5 matching bases. The CDR3: CSPKRESDTQYF. Here is the DNA: TGCAGTCCCAAGAGGGAGTCAGATACGCAGTATTTT.